The 17 T cell receptor beta chains in this list originate from one sample, sequenced in a study of T cell repertoires in aging, cancer and after chemotherapy. The template was genomic DNA from peripheral blood, not RNA. A mixed TRB-A/B primer pool amplified rearranged TRB by multiplex touch-down PCR. Each CDR3 protein is one row after TCRdb ran MiXCR on the multiplex PCR reads. Of just over 1,500 distinct CDR3 sequences detected, just over 20% appear once; the ten largest clones hold approximately 42%. Specimen: blood. All receptors derive from a human donor with a solid tumor.

The J gene is TRBJ1-5, the V gene TRBV6-1, with no clear D. The CDR3 runs 11 residues. V was cut by 2 bases and J by 5 bases, with 1 base left in between. The germline V gene encodes CDR1 MNHNS and CDR2 SASEGT. The CDR3 DNA is TGTGCCAGCAGTGAATATCAGCCCCAGCATTTT. This translates into CASSEYQPQHF.

Within the sample, this clonotype is medium-sized. The genes are TRBV5-5 and TRBJ2-7, with a weak D call TRBD2 (6 bases). V dropped 5 bases and J dropped 9 bases, with 21 bases sitting between them. CDR1 and CDR2 from the germline V gene are SGHKS and YYEKEE (reference sequence). The CDR3 totals 14 residues. The CDR3 region is CASSLDQGPGGQYF. CDR3 bases: TGTGCCAGCAGTCTGGATCAGGGCCCCGGGGGGCAGTACTTC.

With regard to this clonotype: One end of the junction fails to match germline, which may point to a read error. The chain recombines TRBV4-1 with TRBJ2-1, with 13 positions matching TRBD2. CDR1 is MGHRA and CDR2 is YSYEKL in the germline V gene. This CDR3 spans 17 amino acids. The CDR3 DNA is TGCGCCAGCAGCCAAGGGACTAGCGGGGGCCCTTTAGGTGAGCATTTCTTC. Its protein product is CASSQGTSGGPLGEHFF.

Judged by abundance, this clonotype is medium-sized. The chain is built from TRBV6-1 and TRBJ1-2; 7 positions agree with TRBD1. The CDR3 length is 12 residues. In germline, CDR1 is MNHNS, CDR2 SASEGT. V lost 11 bases to trimming and J lost 3 bases; unmatched junction nucleotides: 6. CDR3 bases: TGTGCCGCGGGGGACAGCGACTATGGCTACACCTTC. This translates into CAAGDSDYGYTF.

This clonotype came up a few times. The chain combines TRBV28 with TRBJ1-1; the match to TRBD1 covers 9 bases. The CDR3 extends over 15 amino acids. J gave up 5 bases and V 6 bases, and 10 bases lay outside the gene matches. Germline V gene sequence: CDR1 MDHEN, CDR2 SYDVKM. In DNA, the CDR3 is TGTGCCAGCAGGATGCCGGGACAGGGCCTTACTGAAGCTTTCTTT. Translating gives CASRMPGQGLTEAFF.

Relative to its sample, this clonotype is medium-sized. The chain uses TRBV6-5 and TRBJ1-6; the D is unclear. The V gene's germline CDR1 is MNHEY and CDR2 SVGAGI. Deletions cut 6 bases from V and 7 bases from J, with 13 bases between. The CDR3 extends over 14 amino acids. In DNA, the CDR3 is TGTGCCAGCAGGGTGGTGCCGAGGAATTCACCCCTCCACTTT. It codes for CASRVVPRNSPLHF.

This clonotype is classed as medium-sized. The V gene is TRBV6-2 or TRBV6-3, the J gene TRBJ2-7; 7 bases are a match to TRBD2. CDR1 MNHEY and CDR2 SVGEGT come from the germline V gene. V dropped 8 bases and J dropped 3; count of bases not matched to a gene: 16. The CDR3 consists of 16 residues. This CDR3 reads CASHFGRARPNYEQYF. CDR3 nucleotides: TGTGCCAGCCACTTTGGGAGGGCCCGGCCTAACTACGAGCAGTACTTC.

The rearrangement links TRBV19 to TRBJ1-1; TRBD1 matches 7 bases. Germline loops: CDR1 LNHDA, CDR2 SQIVND (reference sequence). V shed 5 bases, J shed 4 bases, and the junction held 7 bases outside the gene matches. The length of the CDR3 is 14 residues. The chain's CDR3 is CASSGLSGGTEAFF. CDR3 nucleotide sequence: TGTGCCAGTAGTGGCCTCTCAGGGGGCACTGAAGCTTTCTTT.

By sample share, this clonotype is medium-sized. This chain connects TRBV30 to TRBJ1-2; 8 bases match TRBD1. CDR1 GTSNPN and CDR2 SVGIG come from the germline V gene (reference sequence). This CDR3 comprises 15 residues. V was clipped by 2 bases and J by 4 bases; unmatched bases: 9. CDR3 DNA: TGTGCCTGGAGTCCCTCATTCGGACAGGGCTATGGCTACACCTTC. Protein product: CAWSPSFGQGYGYTF. The whole variable domain, filled in from reference TRBV30 and TRBJ1-2, reads SQTIHQWPATLVQPVGSPLSLECTVEGTSNPNLYWYRQAAGRGLQLLFYSVGIGQISSEVPQNLSASRPQDRQFILSSKKLLLSDSGFYLCAWSPSFGQGYGYTFGSGTRLTVV.

This clonotype is labeled medium-sized. The chain joins TRBV6-1 to TRBJ1-6, with TRBD1 matching 7 bases. The CDR3 length is 15 residues. Germline V CDR1 and CDR2: MNHNS, SASEGT. J was trimmed by 10 bases and V by 2 bases; bases with no gene match: 8. The CDR3 protein is CASSEYTTGQSPLHF. CDR3 DNA: TGTGCCAGCAGTGAATATACGACAGGGCAATCACCCCTCCACTTT.

This chain connects TRBV11-2 to TRBJ1-6; 8 positions match TRBD1. CDR1 and CDR2 (germline): SGHAT, FQNNGV. J gave up 9 bases and V 5 bases, and 9 bases lay outside the gene matches. The CDR3 runs to 15 residues. CDR3 amino acids: CASSGSDREISPLHF. Here the CDR3 DNA reads TGTGCCAGCAGCGGTTCGGACAGGGAGATTTCACCCCTCCACTTT.

This clonotype was seen only a few times. The V call is TRBV19, the J call TRBJ1-1; D is unresolved. Trimming left V 3 bases short and J 6 bases short, with 20 bases between. The CDR3 has 16 residues. From germline, CDR1 is LNHDA and CDR2 SQIVND (reference sequence). The CDR3, as DNA: TGTGCCAGTAGTATTGGTTGGGGTTTGAGAGGCGCTGAAGCTTTCTTT. This encodes CASSIGWGLRGAEAFF.

The chain carries TRBV6-1 and TRBJ2-7, with TRBD1 matching over 8 bases. This CDR3 has 14 residues. Germline loops: CDR1 MNHNS, CDR2 SASEGT. V shed 4 bases, J shed 2 bases, and the junction held 4 bases outside the gene matches. CDR3 nucleotide sequence: TGTGCCAGCAGTGCCCGGACAGGGACCTACGAGCAGTACTTC. This codes for CASSARTGTYEQYF.

By sample share, this clonotype is medium-sized. The rearrangement uses TRBV20-1 and TRBJ2-1, with TRBD2 identical over 8 bases. V dropped 6 bases and J dropped 5; count of bases not matched to a gene: 9. Germline loops: CDR1 DFQATT, CDR2 SNEGSKA (reference sequence). This CDR3 is built from 14 residues. CDR3 region: CSAGRAGVNNEQFF. DNA of the CDR3: TGCAGTGCCGGGAGGGCGGGAGTCAACAATGAGCAGTTCTTC.

This clonotype is termed medium-sized. This chain links TRBV18 with TRBJ1-2; D is unresolved. CDR1 is KGHSH, CDR2 LQKENI, per germline. The V end was cut by 0 bases, the J end by 7 bases, with 9 bases between. This CDR3 has 13 amino acids. The CDR3 nucleotides read TGTGCCAGCTCACCACCGGAAGTTTCTGGCTACACCTTC. It specifies CASSPPEVSGYTF.

By proportion, this clonotype is medium-sized. The chain carries TRBV4-2 and TRBJ2-7; no clear D gene. The CDR3 has 14 residues. Trimming pared 0 bases from V and 2 bases from J, leaving 8 bases between. CDR1 is LGHNA, CDR2 YNFKEQ, per germline. The CDR3 sequence is CASSQDYGPYEQYF. The CDR3 nucleotides are TGTGCCAGCAGCCAAGATTATGGACCCTACGAGCAGTACTTC.

This clonotype is categorized as medium-sized. V usage is TRBV6-1 and J usage is TRBJ2-1; a weak D match, TRBD2 (6 bases). Germline V gene lookup returns CDR1 MNHNS and CDR2 SASEGT. The V and J ends lost 6 bases and 1 base respectively, with 13 bases between them. The CDR3 consists of 15 residues. The CDR3 loop reads CASRLEGRSYNEQFF. The CDR3, as DNA: TGTGCCAGCAGGCTAGAGGGGAGGTCCTACAATGAGCAGTTCTTC.